One and the same sample provided the 27 T cell receptor beta chains below, sequenced in a study of T cell responses to AZD1222 COVID-19 vaccine. Only in-frame clones appear in the TCRdb table, and some are missing; sequencing was by immunoSEQ multiplex PCR. Of over 150,000 clones listed, 90% are singletons. The sequenced sample was peripheral blood, obtained on day 0 of AZD1222 vaccination. Every receptor here comes from an adult in good health.

The V and J genes are TRBV4-1 and TRBJ2-7; D is perhaps TRBD2 (6 bases). The length of the CDR3 is 15 residues. The germline V and J ends were trimmed by 6 bases and 4 bases, with 19 bases remaining between them. The germline V gene has CDR1 MGHRA and CDR2 YSYEKL. The CDR3, as DNA: TGCGCCAGCAGACCTACCGGTGGGGGGAGGTACGAGCAGTACTTC. Its translation: CASRPTGGGRYEQYF.

V usage is TRBV9 and J usage is TRBJ1-1; no clear D gene. The CDR3 sequence is 14 residues long. V lost 2 bases and J lost 1, with 9 bases in between. Germline assignment: CDR1 SGDLS and CDR2 YYNGEE. CDR3 region: CASSVVGKNTEAFF. In nucleotides, the CDR3 is TGTGCCAGCAGCGTGGTGGGCAAGAACACTGAAGCTTTCTTT.

This chain connects TRBV6-5 to TRBJ1-2; no clear D gene. The CDR3 has 14 amino acids. Germline V CDR1 and CDR2: MNHEY, SVGAGI. With 0 bases removed from V and 1 base from J, the gap between germline ends came to 6 bases. The chain's CDR3 is CASSYSKDNYGYTF. In DNA, the CDR3 is TGTGCCAGCAGTTACTCGAAAGATAACTATGGCTACACCTTC.

The V call is TRBV5-6, the J call TRBJ1-2; no reliable D call. The V end lost 2 bases, the J end lost 7 bases, and 24 bases lay between the germline ends. Germline V gene data show CDR1 as SGHDT and CDR2 as YYEEEE. The CDR3 has 17 amino acids. The CDR3: CASSLLEVGIETGGYTF. As DNA, the CDR3 is TGTGCCAGCAGCTTACTGGAGGTGGGGATTGAGACGGGTGGCTACACCTTC.

The gene calls are TRBV5-6 and TRBJ1-1; D is uncertain. Germline V gene lookup returns CDR1 SGHDT and CDR2 YYEEEE. The CDR3 consists of 14 residues. The V and J ends lost 1 base and 3 bases respectively, with 10 bases between them. CDR3 sequence reads: CASSLRTIDTEAFF. CDR3 nucleotides: TGTGCCAGCAGCTTGCGGACGATCGACACTGAAGCTTTCTTT.

CDR3 region: CASSTTGGGYEQYF. The CDR3, as DNA: TGTGCCAGCAGTACTACGGGGGGGGGTTACGAGCAGTACTTC. This sequence joins TRBV6-5 and TRBJ2-7, with TRBD2 matching over 8 bases. Losses at the gene ends were 5 bases for V and 4 bases for J; bases not matched to a gene: 7. The CDR3 runs 14 residues. Germline assignment: CDR1 MNHEY and CDR2 SVGAGI.

The chain couples TRBV19 to TRBJ1-1; no clear D gene. There are 12 residues in the CDR3. Trimming stripped 3 bases from V and 5 bases from J, with 7 bases between. Per the germline V gene, CDR1 is LNHDA and CDR2 is SQIVND (reference sequence). CDR3 sequence reads: CASSIWGTEAFF. CDR3 in DNA: TGTGCCAGTAGTATTTGGGGAACTGAAGCTTTCTTT.

The rearrangement uses TRBV4-1 and TRBJ1-5; D is unresolved. The CDR3 has 18 residues. The V gene lost 0 bases and the J gene lost 3 bases, with 18 bases spanning the gap. In germline, CDR1 is MGHRA, CDR2 YSYEKL. CDR3 DNA: TGCGCCAGCAGCCAAGATTCACCGACCCCCAGGTCCAATCAGCCCCAGCATTTT. Translation gives CASSQDSPTPRSNQPQHF.

The rearrangement uses TRBV6-5 and TRBJ1-1, with 8 nucleotides matching TRBD1. The CDR3 consists of 14 residues. The V segment lost 6 bases and the J segment 5 bases; nucleotides outside the gene matches: 8. Germline V lookup: CDR1 MNHEY, CDR2 SVGAGI. Here the CDR3 reads CASSRDRGWTEAFF. CDR3 DNA sequence: TGTGCCAGCAGCCGCGACAGGGGTTGGACTGAAGCTTTCTTT.

This clone was counted a few times. The chain recombines TRBV29-1 with TRBJ1-2; 9 bases map to TRBD1. The germline gives CDR1 SQVTM, CDR2 ANQGSEA. This CDR3 has 13 amino acids. The V gene end was trimmed by 5 bases and the J gene end by 4 bases; junction bases not matched to a gene: 5. The CDR3 bases are TGCAGCGTTAGGGGACAGGGAGTCTATGGCTACACCTTC. Its translation is CSVRGQGVYGYTF.

This clone appeared once. V usage is TRBV19 and J usage is TRBJ1-2; a possible D gene is TRBD1 (6 bases). V dropped 5 bases and J dropped 8 bases, with 21 bases sitting between them. The V gene's germline CDR1 is LNHDA and CDR2 SQIVND (reference sequence). The CDR3 sequence is 15 residues long. CDR3 sequence: CASSENQGQQGGYTF. Written as DNA, the CDR3 is TGTGCCAGTAGTGAGAATCAGGGGCAACAGGGAGGCTACACCTTC.

The chain is built from TRBV3-1 (or the pseudogene TRBV3-2) and TRBJ1-2, with D maybe TRBD1 (6 bases). Trimming took off 0 bases at V and 5 bases at J, with 13 bases between the two ends. Germline loops: CDR1 LGHDT, CDR2 YNNKEL (reference sequence). The CDR3 covers 15 residues. Here the CDR3 reads CASSQDLGARYGYTF. The CDR3 DNA is TGTGCCAGCAGCCAAGATCTGGGGGCCAGGTATGGCTACACCTTC.

In its sample, this clone was seen once. J is TRBJ2-3 and V is TRBV7-3, with 9 nucleotides matching TRBD1. V shed 2 bases, J shed 5 bases, and the junction held 8 bases outside the gene matches. Germline V gives CDR1 SGHTA, CDR2 FQGTGA. There are 16 residues in the CDR3. CDR3 bases: TGTGCCAGCAGCTTAGAACAGGGGGCCAGGGGAGATACGCAGTATTTT. Protein: CASSLEQGARGDTQYF. The variable domain in full, completed from reference TRBV7-3 and TRBJ2-3, reads GAGVSQTPSNKVTEKGKYVELRCDPISGHTALYWYRQSLGQGPEFLIYFQGTGAADDSGLPNDRFFAVRPEGSVSTLKIQRTERGDSAVYLCASSLEQGARGDTQYFGPGTRLTVL.

The V and J genes are TRBV11-2 and TRBJ1-1, with 9 bases matching TRBD1. The germline V gene encodes CDR1 SGHAT and CDR2 FQNNGV. The length of the CDR3 is 15 residues. With V trimmed by 6 bases and J by 4 bases, 9 bases remained unmatched. CDR3 bases: TGTGCCAGCAGTTTGGGACAGGGAGGATTCACTGAAGCTTTCTTT. Protein product: CASSLGQGGFTEAFF.

The CDR3 DNA reads TGCGCCAGCAGACCGGATGGGTACAATTCACCCCTCCACTTT. Protein product: CASRPDGYNSPLHF. V gene TRBV5-1 combines with J gene TRBJ1-6; D gene unclear. The CDR3 is 14 residues long. Germline V lookup: CDR1 SGHRS, CDR2 YFSETQ. The V gene lost 5 bases and the J gene lost 7 bases, with 13 bases spanning the gap.

Here the CDR3 DNA reads TGCGCCAGCAGCACTATGGGACACCAATCGGGTCTTAGGAACACTGAAGCTTTCTTT. This codes for CASSTMGHQSGLRNTEAFF. The V call is TRBV5-1, the J call TRBJ1-1, with D perhaps TRBD1 (6 bases). V lost 4 bases to trimming and J lost 1 base, with 26 bases between them. Germline loops: CDR1 SGHRS, CDR2 YFSETQ. The CDR3 contains 19 residues.

On this clone itself: Within the sample, other DNA sequences also encode this same CDR3. V gene TRBV23-1 combines with J gene TRBJ1-2; D is ambiguous. TRBV23-1 is given ORF status, its function remaining uncertain. This CDR3 has 16 amino acids. Trimming took 0 bases from V and 8 from J, leaving 19 bases between them. The CDR3 region is CASSQSVLSLGSGYTF. CDR3 sequence (DNA): TGCGCCAGCAGTCAATCGGTCCTGAGTCTGGGATCGGGCTACACCTTC.

This clone was counted between two and nine times. V and J are TRBV6-2 or TRBV6-3 and TRBJ1-2; D is perhaps TRBD1 (6 bases). CDR1 is MNHEY, CDR2 SVGEGT, per germline. This CDR3 region has 11 residues. With 6 bases removed from V and 7 bases from J, the gap between germline ends came to 9 bases. The CDR3 region is CASSQGGGYTF. The CDR3 coding sequence is TGTGCCAGCAGCCAAGGGGGTGGCTACACCTTC.

This clone appeared once. The chain employs TRBV2 and TRBJ1-2; 9 bases map to TRBD1. The germline gives CDR1 SNHLY, CDR2 FYNNEI. Unmatched junction bases numbered 20, after V lost 6 bases and J lost 0 bases. CDR3 size: 20 residues. DNA of the CDR3: TGTGCCAGCAGCCGCCATTTTAGTGGGACAGGGACACTCTCTAACTATGGCTACACCTTC. It codes for CASSRHFSGTGTLSNYGYTF.

In DNA form, the CDR3 reads TGCGCCAGCAGCCAAAGGAGGTGGACAATGGACACTGAAGCTTTCTTT. As protein: CASSQRRWTMDTEAFF. The V and J genes are TRBV4-1 and TRBJ1-1; a possible D gene is TRBD1 (5 bases). Trimming removed 2 bases at V and 3 bases at J, with 16 bases between. CDR3 size: 16 residues. CDR1 and CDR2 from the germline V gene are MGHRA and YSYEKL.

The chain joins TRBV7-9 to TRBJ2-2, with D hard to call. This CDR3 spans 13 amino acids. Germline lookup yields CDR1 SEHNR and CDR2 FQNEAQ (reference sequence). The V gene lost 5 bases and the J gene lost 7 bases, with 11 bases spanning the gap. The CDR3, as DNA: TGTGCCAGCAGCGCAGGTCCGGGCGGGGAGCTGTTTTTT. Amino acids: CASSAGPGGELFF.

The J gene is TRBJ2-5, the V gene TRBV24-1; 12 bases are shared with TRBD2. Per germline, CDR1 KGHDR and CDR2 SFDVKD. The CDR3 is made up of 14 amino acids. V trimming: 5 bases; J trimming: 7 bases; junction bases outside the gene matches: 4. DNA of the CDR3: TGTGCCACCAGTGCTAGCGGGGGGGAGGGGACCCAGTACTTC. Its protein is CATSASGGEGTQYF.

This chain joins TRBV7-9 and TRBJ1-2; 7 positions match TRBD1. CDR3 length equals 15 residues. Germline trimming cut 1 base from V and 7 bases from J; bases unmatched to any gene: 9. Germline CDR1 SEHNR, CDR2 FQNEAQ (reference sequence). The CDR3: CASSLDVQGYGGYTF. The CDR3 DNA reads TGTGCCAGCAGCTTAGACGTACAGGGGTACGGTGGCTACACCTTC.

The rearrangement joins TRBV6-1 to TRBJ1-6, with TRBD1 as a possible D gene (5 bases). Trimming removed 3 bases at V and 15 bases at J, with 12 bases between. This CDR3 is 12 amino acids long. Germline loops: CDR1 MNHNS, CDR2 SASEGT. The CDR3 reads CASSDGAPFLHF. The CDR3 region has the DNA TGTGCCAGCAGTGACGGGGCCCCATTCCTCCACTTT.

The chain recombines TRBV4-3 with TRBJ2-1; 7 bases match TRBD1. There are 16 residues in the CDR3. J was trimmed by 3 bases and V by 0 bases; bases with no gene match: 5. Germline CDR1 is LGHNA and CDR2 is YSLEER. Here the CDR3 DNA reads TGCGCCAGCAGCCAAGATCCAGGGGGTTACTACAATGAGCAGTTCTTC. Its protein product is CASSQDPGGYYNEQFF.

The chain couples TRBV5-1 to TRBJ2-2; TRBD1 matches 7 bases. V lost 7 bases and J lost 3; bases outside the gene matches: 3. The CDR3 is 13 residues long. The V gene's germline CDR1 is SGHRS and CDR2 YFSETQ. The CDR3 loop is CASYTGDTGELFF. The CDR3 coding sequence is TGCGCCAGCTACACAGGGGACACCGGGGAGCTGTTTTTT.

The chain recombines TRBV4-1 with TRBJ1-1; D unresolved. V was clipped by 1 base and J by 2 bases, with 11 bases between them. This CDR3 is 15 amino acids long. Germline CDR1 reads MGHRA; CDR2 reads YSYEKL. In DNA form, the CDR3 reads TGCGCCAGCAGCCAAGGGTGGCACTCCAACACTGAAGCTTTCTTT. Translating gives CASSQGWHSNTEAFF.